A single sample gave rise to the 8 T cell receptor beta chains below, sequenced in a study of shared clonotypes between healthy human individuals. Measured with immunoSEQ multiplex PCR; TCRdb has only the in-frame clones, and not every one. The table has about 600,000 clones, almost 97% seen once. Sequenced material: naive CD4+ T cells sorted from blood. As for subset: CD45RA+ positively selected. These receptors originate from a woman younger than 45 in good health.

V and J are TRBV20-1 and TRBJ2-3; D is unresolved. The germline gives CDR1 DFQATT, CDR2 SNEGSKA (reference sequence). The CDR3 runs 11 residues. V lost 4 bases to trimming and J lost 4 bases, with 6 bases between them. The CDR3 is CSANRPDTQYF. The CDR3 DNA sequence: TGCAGTGCTAATCGACCAGATACGCAGTATTTT.

The rearrangement joins TRBV20-1 to TRBJ1-1; D unresolved. Trimming cost V 7 bases and J 1 base, with 7 bases left between them. The germline CDR1 and CDR2 sequences are DFQATT and SNEGSKA (reference sequence). The CDR3 has 11 amino acids. DNA of the CDR3: TGCAGTGTTGTAGGGAACACTGAAGCTTTCTTT. Translated, it gives CSVVGNTEAFF.

This clone was observed once. The genes are TRBV11-2 and TRBJ2-7, with D possibly TRBD2 on 6 matching bases. Germline V CDR1 and CDR2: SGHAT, FQNNGV. Trimming stripped 4 bases from V and 0 bases from J, with 16 bases between. The CDR3 length is 16 residues. CDR3 nucleotides: TGTGCCAGCAGCTCTTTAGCGGTAAGGGGCTCCTACGAGCAGTACTTC. Translated, it gives CASSSLAVRGSYEQYF.

This chain uses TRBV4-1 with TRBJ1-2; D may be TRBD1 (5 bases). The CDR3 contains 13 residues. Germline CDR1 is MGHRA and CDR2 is YSYEKL. Trimming pared 2 bases from V and 14 bases from J, leaving 18 bases between. The CDR3 DNA reads as TGCGCCAGCAGCCAACCCGGCGACAGATTGAAGACCTTC. This translates into CASSQPGDRLKTF.

The chain uses TRBV28 and TRBJ1-5, with TRBD1 as a possible D gene (6 bases). The CDR3 is made up of 14 amino acids. The germline V and J ends were trimmed by 8 bases and 6 bases, with 17 bases remaining between them. Looked up from germline, CDR1 is MDHEN and CDR2 is SYDVKM. CDR3 region: CASGLIQGSQPQHF. The CDR3 DNA is TGTGCCAGCGGGCTAATTCAGGGGAGTCAGCCCCAGCATTTT.

V and J are TRBV5-1 and TRBJ2-1; 16 positions match TRBD2. Germline V gives CDR1 SGHRS, CDR2 YFSETQ. CDR3 length: 17 amino acids. V shed 4 bases, J shed 6 bases, and the junction held 7 bases outside the gene matches. The CDR3 DNA follows: TGCGCCAGCAGCCCGGGACTAGCGGGAGGGCGGCTCAATGAGCAGTTCTTC. Protein product: CASSPGLAGGRLNEQFF.

The gene calls are TRBV4-1 and TRBJ2-7; unclear D gene. The CDR3 runs to 12 residues. Trimming took 4 bases from V and 2 from J, leaving 6 bases between them. Looked up from germline, CDR1 is MGHRA and CDR2 is YSYEKL. CDR3 bases: TGCGCCAGCAGCCCCCTTCCCTACGAGCAGTACTTC. It codes for CASSPLPYEQYF.

The V and J genes are TRBV5-1 and TRBJ1-4; the D gene is possibly TRBD1 (6 bases). The germline V and J ends were trimmed by 4 bases and 5 bases, with 12 bases remaining between them. There are 14 residues in the CDR3. Germline V lookup: CDR1 SGHRS, CDR2 YFSETQ. CDR3 in amino acids: CASSPGTSNEKLFF. CDR3 bases: TGCGCCAGCAGCCCTGGGACATCGAATGAAAAACTGTTTTTT.